This passage covers 17 T cell receptor beta chains from one sample sequenced in a study of blood T cell repertoires in COVID-19. Sequenced by immunoSEQ multiplex PCR; TCRdb stores in-frame clones only, minus some. The sample includes about 34,000 clones, 75% of them seen just once. Sequencing was performed on peripheral blood. These receptors came from a man aged 80 or over with active or convalescent COVID-19.

The rearrangement joins TRBV24-1 to TRBJ1-2; D is perhaps TRBD1 (6 bases). This CDR3 is 14 amino acids long. Germline V lookup: CDR1 KGHDR, CDR2 SFDVKD. V was clipped by 4 bases and J by 0 bases, with 8 bases between them. The CDR3 here is CATSEGGANYGYTF. Here the CDR3 DNA reads TGTGCCACCAGTGAAGGGGGAGCTAACTATGGCTACACCTTC.

With regard to this clone: The same CDR3 arises from other DNA sequences in this sample as well. The J gene is TRBJ1-4, the V gene TRBV29-1, with 8 bases aligning to TRBD1. CDR1 is SQVTM and CDR2 is ANQGSEA in the germline V gene. The length of the CDR3 is 13 residues. The J segment lost 5 bases and the V segment lost 7 bases, leaving 6 bases of the junction unmatched. The CDR3 spells CSATGVENEKLFF. The CDR3 nucleotides are TGCAGCGCGACAGGGGTTGAGAATGAAAAACTGTTTTTT.

The chain has TRBV6-6 and TRBJ2-1; 11 positions agree with TRBD2. This CDR3 is 15 amino acids long. Germline assignment: CDR1 MNHNY and CDR2 SVGAGI (reference sequence). Trimming removed 4 bases from V and 7 bases from J; junction bases left unmatched: 6. The CDR3 reads CASSFTSGSGNEQFF. The CDR3 DNA sequence: TGTGCCAGCAGTTTCACTAGCGGGAGCGGTAATGAGCAGTTCTTC.

This chain joins TRBV28 and TRBJ1-4; D may be TRBD1 (5 bases). From germline, CDR1 is MDHEN and CDR2 SYDVKM. The CDR3 has 16 residues. V lost 1 base and J lost 0, with 9 bases in between. CDR3 in DNA: TGTGCCAGCAGTTTATTGGCAGGGTCAACTAATGAAAAACTGTTTTTT. It codes for CASSLLAGSTNEKLFF.

V gene TRBV6-5 combines with J gene TRBJ2-3; D remains ambiguous. The CDR3 loop spans 12 amino acids. Trimming took off 4 bases at V and 4 bases at J, with 6 bases between the two ends. CDR1 is MNHEY and CDR2 is SVGAGI in the germline V gene. The CDR3 is CASSSTSDTQYF. The DNA of the CDR3 is TGTGCCAGCAGTTCTACTTCAGATACGCAGTATTTT.

This chain links TRBV5-4 with TRBJ2-1; possible D gene TRBD1, 7 bases. V was shortened by 0 bases and J by 6 bases, with 10 bases between the two germline ends. The CDR3 is made up of 14 amino acids. Germline V gene data show CDR1 as SGHNT and CDR2 as YYREEE (reference sequence). CDR3 sequence: CASSLDQGGNEQFF. Written as DNA, the CDR3 is TGTGCCAGCAGCTTGGATCAGGGGGGCAATGAGCAGTTCTTC.

The J gene is TRBJ1-1, the V gene TRBV12-3 or TRBV12-4; no definite D call. V lost 4 bases and J lost 0, with 6 bases in between. The CDR3 length is 13 residues. The CDR3 sequence is CASSSLLNTEAFF. The CDR3 region has the DNA TGTGCCAGCAGTTCACTACTGAACACTGAAGCTTTCTTT.

The chain couples TRBV5-1 to TRBJ2-5; tentatively, D is TRBD2 (5 bases). Trimming removed 5 bases at V and 5 bases at J, with 13 bases between. The CDR3 has 13 residues. The V gene's germline CDR1 is SGHRS and CDR2 YFSETQ. The CDR3 loop reads CASRLEGAETQYF. The DNA of the CDR3 is TGCGCCAGCAGACTCGAGGGTGCGGAGACCCAGTACTTC.

This chain connects TRBV20-1 to TRBJ1-4; TRBD1 might be the D (6 bases). The CDR3 loop spans 12 amino acids. Trimming left V 5 bases short and J 7 bases short, with 11 bases between. Germline CDR1 and CDR2: DFQATT and SNEGSKA (reference sequence). CDR3 protein: CSAGGQTEKLFF. CDR3 bases: TGCAGTGCTGGTGGACAGACTGAAAAACTGTTTTTT.

The chain employs TRBV6-2 or TRBV6-3 and TRBJ2-7, with no clear D. V lost 4 bases and J 9 bases, leaving 19 bases between the germline ends. This CDR3 has 14 residues. CDR1 is MNHEY, CDR2 SVGEGT, per germline. The CDR3 DNA follows: TGTGCCAGCAGTTTCGGCCTTGACTTACCCGGGCAGTACTTC. Translating gives CASSFGLDLPGQYF.

V usage is TRBV27 and J usage is TRBJ2-1, with a weak D call TRBD2 (5 bases). V lost 6 bases to trimming and J lost 9 bases, with 21 bases between them. Germline CDR1 and CDR2: MNHEY and SMNVEV (reference sequence). This CDR3 has 15 residues. As DNA, the CDR3 is TGTGCCAGCAGACGAACAAACAGTGCCCGGGGTGAGCAGTTCTTC. Translation: CASRRTNSARGEQFF.

CDR3 amino acids: CASSLVVDRVYVLFGETQYF. The CDR3 region has the DNA TGCGCCAGCAGCTTGGTGGTCGACAGGGTTTATGTGTTATTTGGAGAGACCCAGTACTTC. The chain recombines TRBV5-1 with TRBJ2-5; TRBD1 agrees at 7 bases. In germline, CDR1 is SGHRS, CDR2 YFSETQ. Trimming cost V 0 bases and J 4 bases; bases outside gene matches: 21. This CDR3 has 20 residues.

The chain employs TRBV18 and TRBJ2-1, with TRBD1 identical over 8 bases. The CDR3 runs to 17 residues. V was clipped by 3 bases and J by 0 bases; unmatched bases: 7. The V gene's germline CDR1 is KGHSH and CDR2 LQKENI. This CDR3 reads CASSPSQGGSSYNEQFF. In nucleotides, the CDR3 is TGTGCCAGCTCACCCTCACAGGGGGGAAGCTCCTACAATGAGCAGTTCTTC.

The sample holds a few counts of this clone. The rearrangement uses TRBV9 and TRBJ2-7, with TRBD2 identical over 14 bases. Germline CDR1 and CDR2: SGDLS and YYNGEE. CDR3 size: 18 residues. V dropped 3 bases and J dropped 3; count of bases not matched to a gene: 11. CDR3 sequence reads: CASSAGTSGRRIGYEQYF. Written as DNA, the CDR3 is TGTGCCAGCAGCGCCGGGACTAGCGGGAGACGTATCGGCTACGAGCAGTACTTC. The whole variable domain, filled in from reference TRBV9 and TRBJ2-7, reads DSGVTQTPKHLITATGQRVTLRCSPRSGDLSVYWYQQSLDQGLQFLIQYYNGEERAKGNILERFSAQQFPDLHSELNLSSLELGDSALYFCASSAGTSGRRIGYEQYFGPGTRLTVT.

CDR3 amino acids: CASKESGSEYQETQYF. In nucleotides, the CDR3 is TGTGCCAGCAAAGAGAGCGGGAGTGAGTACCAAGAGACCCAGTACTTC. The chain uses TRBV5-4 and TRBJ2-5; 8 bases agree with TRBD2. The CDR3 is 16 residues long. The trim removed 6 bases at V and 0 bases at J, leaving 10 bases unmatched. The germline gives CDR1 SGHNT, CDR2 YYREEE (reference sequence).

The chain links TRBV2 to TRBJ1-6; possibly TRBD1 for D (5 bases). CDR1 SNHLY and CDR2 FYNNEI come from the germline V gene. There are 14 residues in the CDR3. V dropped 5 bases and J dropped 4 bases, with 9 bases sitting between them. The CDR3: CASSKDSYNSPLHF. CDR3 sequence (DNA): TGTGCCAGCAGTAAAGACAGTTATAATTCACCCCTCCACTTT.

A few counts support this clone. The genes are TRBV6-1 and TRBJ1-3; D unclear. The CDR3 contains 15 residues. Trimming took off 1 base at V and 3 bases at J, with 10 bases between the two ends. The V gene's germline CDR1 is MNHNS and CDR2 SASEGT. The CDR3 DNA sequence: TGTGCCAGCAGTGAAGGCGCCTATCTTGGAAACACCATATATTTT. It specifies CASSEGAYLGNTIYF.